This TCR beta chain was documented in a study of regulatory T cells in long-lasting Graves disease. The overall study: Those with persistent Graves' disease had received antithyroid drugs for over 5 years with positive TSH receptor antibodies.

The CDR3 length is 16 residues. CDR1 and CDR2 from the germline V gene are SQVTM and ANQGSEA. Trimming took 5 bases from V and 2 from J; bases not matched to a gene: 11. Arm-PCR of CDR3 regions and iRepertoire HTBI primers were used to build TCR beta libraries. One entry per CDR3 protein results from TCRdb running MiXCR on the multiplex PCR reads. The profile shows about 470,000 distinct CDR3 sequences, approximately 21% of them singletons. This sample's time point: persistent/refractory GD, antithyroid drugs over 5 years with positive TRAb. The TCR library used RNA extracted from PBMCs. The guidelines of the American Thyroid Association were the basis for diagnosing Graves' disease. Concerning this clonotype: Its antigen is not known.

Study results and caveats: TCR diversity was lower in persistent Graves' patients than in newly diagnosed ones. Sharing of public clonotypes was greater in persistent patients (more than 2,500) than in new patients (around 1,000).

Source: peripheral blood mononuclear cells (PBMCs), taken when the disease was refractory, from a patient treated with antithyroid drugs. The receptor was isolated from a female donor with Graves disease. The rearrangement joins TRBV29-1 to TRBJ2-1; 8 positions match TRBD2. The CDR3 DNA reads TGCAGCGTTCCCGGGGCGGGGGGTTCCACCTACAATGAGCAGTTCTTC. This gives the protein CSVPGAGGSTYNEQFF.